This T cell receptor (beta chain) was documented in a study of T cell changes during pregnancy in multiple sclerosis. Profiled with immunoSEQ multiplex PCR; TCRdb holds only in-frame clones, not every one. The sample shows 22,000 or so clones, 91% of them seen only once. A single count supports this clone. The source was CD4+ T cells from peripheral blood mononuclear cells, collected after pregnancy. This TCR came from a female donor in good health, enrolled as a control in a pregnancy study.

CDR3 coding DNA: TGTGCCAGCAGCCCCGGGACTAGCGCCTTTTTGCAGTACTTC. Translated, it gives CASSPGTSAFLQYF. The genes are TRBV11-2 and TRBJ2-7, with 10 bases fitting TRBD2. From germline, CDR1 is SGHAT and CDR2 FQNNGV. V dropped 5 bases and J dropped 9; count of bases not matched to a gene: 10. The CDR3 is 14 residues long.